A selection of T cell receptor beta chains follows, all from one sample in a study of human T cells and chemical hapten exposure. MiXCR, applied by TCRdb to the RACE reads, yields one record per CDR3 protein. Of 80,000 to 95,000 distinct CDR3 sequences in the sample, about 9.9% were seen once. Material: whole blood, obtained in connection with sensitization to the hapten diphenylcyclopropenone (DPC). These receptors came from a man between 18 and 29 years old with alopecia areata. Some clones in this sample may be carry-over from other donors' samples. The conserved cysteine and the conserved F or W are not part of the CDR3 here. The order of the fields is V gene, clone size, CDR3 protein. Clone size is given for some rows only: seen once, a few or many times, or a class if the clone is expanded.

V gene: TRBV7-3
clone size: many
CDR3 protein: ASTGTSGGEITDTQY

V gene: TRBV7-9
clone size: few
CDR3 protein: ASSLPGGRTDTQY

V gene: TRBV27
clone size: NA
CDR3 protein: ASSVEIRGRNTEAF

V gene: TRBV19
clone size: NA
CDR3 protein: ASSERTGEYNQPQH

V gene: TRBV11-3
clone size: few
CDR3 protein: ASSATASNTGELF

V gene: TRBV7-6
clone size: NA
CDR3 protein: ASSLAGDYEQY

V gene: TRBV24-1
clone size: many
CDR3 protein: ATSDSGGLNQPQH

V gene: TRBV11-2
clone size: few
CDR3 protein: ASSLDRGDTQY

V gene: TRBV7-3
clone size: few
CDR3 protein: ASSLGDRRNTEAF

V gene: TRBV7-8
clone size: NA
CDR3 protein: ASSPLLAYDEQF

V gene: TRBV11-2
clone size: NA
CDR3 protein: ASSPLTEAF

V gene: TRBV7-9
clone size: few
CDR3 protein: ASSLDRSSYEQY

V gene: TRBV3-1
clone size: many
CDR3 protein: ASSQGDPGARSPLH

V gene: TRBV5-1
clone size: NA
CDR3 protein: ASSLPETETQY

V gene: TRBV6-9
clone size: many
CDR3 protein: ASSLDFRGGKAF

V gene: TRBV6-2/TRBV6-3
clone size: many
CDR3 protein: ASTLRPFIGYT

V gene: TRBV5-1
clone size: NA
CDR3 protein: ASSSSGTAEETQY

V gene: TRBV10-3
clone size: many
CDR3 protein: AISWTGDLGTEAF

V gene: TRBV12-3/TRBV12-4
clone size: few
CDR3 protein: ASTLGASGWPGELF

V gene: TRBV7-6
clone size: few
CDR3 protein: ASSALREGQGGNEQF

V gene: TRBV18
clone size: many
CDR3 protein: ASSPLGQGVTGNQPQH

V gene: TRBV29-1
clone size: many
CDR3 protein: SVDLGETQY

V gene: TRBV9
clone size: many
CDR3 protein: ASSPWDRAGETQY

V gene: TRBV9
clone size: few
CDR3 protein: ASSVANEGGELF

V gene: TRBV20-1
clone size: many
CDR3 protein: SARGQGAPYGYT

V gene: TRBV4-3
clone size: many
CDR3 protein: ASSQEETGAFYEQY